Listed here are 14 T cell receptor beta chains from one sample, sequenced in a study of T cell repertoires in cytomegalovirus infection. Each CDR3 protein is one row after TCRdb ran MiXCR on the reads. The sample has about 740,000 distinct CDR3 sequences, under 40% seen once. The source material was PBMCs. The receptors originated from a human donor in good health (CMV status not recorded). Some clones in this sample may be carry-over from other donors' samples.

The V call is TRBV6-5, the J call TRBJ1-1; possibly TRBD1 for D (5 bases). This CDR3 has 15 residues. The V and J ends lost 2 bases and 2 bases respectively, with 12 bases between them. The V gene's germline CDR1 is MNHEY and CDR2 SVGAGI. The CDR3 region is CASSYEGMANTEAFF. The CDR3 DNA sequence: TGTGCCAGCAGTTACGAGGGGATGGCTAACACTGAAGCTTTCTTT.

The J gene is TRBJ2-7, the V gene TRBV28, with D possibly TRBD2 on 6 matching bases. The CDR3 is 15 amino acids. V was cut by 3 bases and J by 2 bases, with 14 bases left in between. Germline V gene data show CDR1 as MDHEN and CDR2 as SYDVKM. Here the CDR3 DNA reads TGTGCCAGCAGTTTTCCCCGGAGGGTTACCTACGAGCAGTACTTC. It is translated as CASSFPRRVTYEQYF.

The chain combines TRBV7-2 with TRBJ2-1; D gene ambiguous. Deletions cut 2 bases from V and 7 bases from J, with 12 bases between. CDR1 SGHTA and CDR2 FQGNSA come from the germline V gene. The CDR3 extends over 14 amino acids. The CDR3 nucleotides read TGTGCCAGCAGCTTAATGGAGACGGTAAATGAGCAGTTCTTC. This sequence encodes CASSLMETVNEQFF.

Details on this clonotype: Mismatch with germline at one junction end may stem from a read error. V is TRBV7-2 and J is TRBJ2-3; 12 bases map to TRBD1. The germline CDR1 and CDR2 sequences are SGHTA and FQGNSA. The CDR3 covers 16 residues. The CDR3 region is CASSFGTGGIVDTPYF. CDR3 bases: TGTGCCAGCAGCTTCGGGACAGGGGGCATAGTAGATACGCCGTATTTT.

V is TRBV6-8 and J is TRBJ1-5; 7 positions agree with TRBD1. The CDR3 is 16 residues long. Germline V lookup: CDR1 MNHGY, CDR2 SAAAGT. J was trimmed by 4 bases and V by 6 bases; bases with no gene match: 12. CDR3 loop: CASRTGRRLWNQPQHF. The CDR3 region has the DNA TGTGCCAGCAGGACAGGGAGGCGGCTCTGGAATCAGCCCCAGCATTTT.

The gene calls are TRBV11-2 and TRBJ1-4; TRBD1 is a possible D gene (5 bases). Germline assignment: CDR1 SGHAT and CDR2 FQNNGV. The V gene lost 0 bases and the J gene lost 17 bases, with 19 bases spanning the gap. The CDR3 is 14 amino acids. CDR3 protein: CASSLDRIKGPTFF. The CDR3 DNA is TGTGCCAGCAGCTTAGATCGAATTAAGGGACCTACTTTTTTT. Full variable domain (remainder filled in from reference TRBV11-2 and TRBJ1-4): EAGVAQSPRYKIIEKRQSVAFWCNPISGHATLYWYQQILGQGPKLLIQFQNNGVVDDSQLPKDRFSAERLKGVDSTLKIQPAKLEDSAVYLCASSLDRIKGPTFFGSGTQLSVL.

This clonotype has only a few counts. The V call is TRBV11-2, the J call TRBJ1-2, with D possibly being TRBD1 (6 bases). The CDR3 contains 13 residues. Germline values: CDR1 SGHAT, CDR2 FQNNGV. Trimming shortened V by 5 bases and J by 4 bases, and 11 bases separated the two germline ends. The CDR3 DNA is TGTGCCAGCAGCCCTACAGGGTCCTATGGCTACACCTTC. Translated: CASSPTGSYGYTF.

The chain couples TRBV29-1 to TRBJ1-5; D is ambiguous. Looked up from germline, CDR1 is SQVTM and CDR2 is ANQGSEA. This CDR3 spans 13 amino acids. V lost 5 bases and J 3 bases, leaving 11 bases between the germline ends. The DNA for the CDR3 is TGCAGCGTTCGAGACGGGAACAATCAGCCCCAGCATTTT. Translating it yields CSVRDGNNQPQHF.

This clonotype occurred many times. CDR3 residues: CASSLDPPNTEAFF. CDR3 DNA sequence: TGTGCCAGCAGTCTCGACCCACCCAACACTGAAGCTTTCTTT. V usage is TRBV28 and J usage is TRBJ1-1; D uncertain. Looked up from germline, CDR1 is MDHEN and CDR2 is SYDVKM. The CDR3 runs to 14 residues. Trimming shortened V by 5 bases and J by 2 bases, and 12 bases separated the two germline ends.

This clonotype was seen more than once but under ten times. The rearrangement joins TRBV7-2 to TRBJ2-7; possible D gene TRBD2, 7 bases. The CDR3 is made up of 17 amino acids. Germline-derived CDR1 and CDR2 are SGHTA and FQGNSA. V shed 0 bases and J shed 1 base, with 16 bases lying between them. This chain's CDR3 is CASSLAVGGGFSYEQYF. CDR3 in DNA: TGTGCCAGCAGCTTAGCGGTGGGGGGGGGCTTTTCCTACGAGCAGTACTTC.

This clonotype has at least ten counts. The chain uses TRBV12-3 or TRBV12-4 and TRBJ2-7, with 9 bases lining up with TRBD1. Unmatched junction bases numbered 3, after V lost 3 bases and J lost 3 bases. The CDR3 length is 14 residues. The CDR3 DNA is TGTGCCAGCAGTTTGGGGACAGGGATCTACGAGCAGTACTTC. This sequence encodes CASSLGTGIYEQYF.

In this sample, this clonotype turned up a few times. The genes are TRBV10-2 and TRBJ2-2; 7 bases agree with TRBD2. The J segment lost 10 bases and the V segment lost 9 bases, leaving 17 bases of the junction unmatched. CDR3 size: 15 residues. The germline V gene encodes CDR1 WSHSY and CDR2 SAAADI. CDR3 nucleotides: TGCGCCAGTAGAGGGAGGGGCCGCTCGCGTGTGGAGCTGTTTTTT. Translation gives CASRGRGRSRVELFF.

Regarding this clonotype: The CDR3 carries no conserved terminal phenylalanine or tryptophan, so it likely arises from a read error. Written as DNA, the CDR3 is TGTGCCAGCAGCATCGGGACAGTATATTGCTACACCGGC. Protein product: CASSIGTVYCYTG. The J gene is TRBJ1-2, the V gene TRBV6-2 or TRBV6-3; 7 bases match TRBD1. With 6 bases clipped from V and 9 bases from J, the junction kept 10 bases outside the gene matches. The CDR3 extends over 13 amino acids. The germline V gene has CDR1 MNHEY and CDR2 SVGEGT.

V gene TRBV29-1 combines with J gene TRBJ2-7; 9 bases are a match to TRBD1. The V and J ends lost 3 bases and 4 bases, in that order; junction bases with no gene match: 1. The CDR3 is 12 residues long. Germline V gives CDR1 SQVTM, CDR2 ANQGSEA. CDR3 in amino acids: CSVDGTGYEQYF. Written as DNA, the CDR3 is TGCAGCGTTGATGGGACAGGGTACGAGCAGTACTTC.